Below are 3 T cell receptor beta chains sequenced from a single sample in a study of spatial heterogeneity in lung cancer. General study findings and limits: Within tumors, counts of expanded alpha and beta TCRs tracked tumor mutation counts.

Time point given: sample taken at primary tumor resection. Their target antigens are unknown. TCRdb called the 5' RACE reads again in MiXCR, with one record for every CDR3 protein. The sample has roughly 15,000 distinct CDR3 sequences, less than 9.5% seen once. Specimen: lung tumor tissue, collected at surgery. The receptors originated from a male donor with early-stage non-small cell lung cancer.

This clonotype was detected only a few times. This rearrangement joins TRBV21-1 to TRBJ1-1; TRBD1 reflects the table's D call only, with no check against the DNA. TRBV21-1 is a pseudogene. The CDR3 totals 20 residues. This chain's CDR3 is CASSKVRGKFSAHSNTEAFF. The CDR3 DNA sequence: TGTGCCAGCAGCAAAGTAAGGGGAAAATTCTCCGCTCACTCTAACACTGAAGCTTTCTTT.

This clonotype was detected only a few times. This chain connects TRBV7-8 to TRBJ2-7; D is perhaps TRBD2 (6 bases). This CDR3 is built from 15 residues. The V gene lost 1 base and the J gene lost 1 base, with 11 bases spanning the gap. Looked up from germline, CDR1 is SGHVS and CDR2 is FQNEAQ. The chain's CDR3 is CASSLGGVGSYEQYF. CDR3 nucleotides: TGTGCCAGCAGCTTAGGGGGGGTCGGATCCTACGAGCAGTACTTC.

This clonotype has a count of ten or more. CDR3 DNA: TGCGCCAGCAGCCAAGATCGGGGGCCAGTCTACAATGAGCAGTTCTTC. Translating gives CASSQDRGPVYNEQFF. The V call is TRBV4-3, the J call TRBJ2-1, with D perhaps given as TRBD1 or TRBD2 (6 bases each). Germline assignment: CDR1 LGHNA and CDR2 YSLEER. The CDR3 contains 16 residues. V lost 0 bases and J lost 3, with 12 bases in between.